The 22 T cell receptor beta chains below were found in one sample sequenced in a study of blood T cells in healthy people across ages. It was with a sample-barcoded 5' primer and a J-beta primer mix that a second PCR of about 7 to 12 cycles was run. Each CDR3 protein gets one entry after TCRdb re-called the 5' RACE reads with MiXCR. The data hold about 670,000 distinct CDR3 sequences, with 40% to 65% observed a single time. Sequencing used blood. The receptors stem from a woman of 80 years or more in good health.

This clonotype was found a few times. CDR3 DNA: TGCAGTGCCCAGGTGATTTTGAACACTGAAGCTTTCTTT. It specifies CSAQVILNTEAFF. The gene calls are TRBV20-1 and TRBJ1-1; D not resolved. The V and J ends lost 6 bases and 0 bases respectively, with 11 bases between them. CDR3 length: 13 amino acids. CDR1 and CDR2 (germline): DFQATT, SNEGSKA (reference sequence).

There are a few counts of this clonotype. This chain links TRBV6-2 or TRBV6-3 with TRBJ1-5; D gene ambiguous. V lost 2 bases and J 5 bases, leaving 4 bases between the germline ends. Germline V gives CDR1 MNHEY, CDR2 SVGEGT. The CDR3 sequence is 12 residues long. The CDR3 region has the DNA TGTGCCAGCAGTTACAGGTATCAGCCCCAGCATTTT. It specifies CASSYRYQPQHF.

The table lists this clonotype with many counts. The chain joins TRBV7-2 to TRBJ1-2; 8 bases are shared with TRBD1. Trimming removed 5 bases from V and 5 bases from J; junction bases left unmatched: 10. The CDR3 has 15 residues. From germline, CDR1 is SGHTA and CDR2 FQGNSA. Written as DNA, the CDR3 is TGTGCCAGCAGCCCTGGACAGGGAAGGAGGTATGGCTACACCTTC. It yields the protein CASSPGQGRRYGYTF. The full variable domain, rest sourced from reference TRBV7-2 and TRBJ1-2, is GAGVSQSPSNKVTEKGKDVELRCDPISGHTALYWYRQSLGQGLEFLIYFQGNSAPDKSGLPSDRFSAERTGGSVSTLTIQRTQQEDSAVYLCASSPGQGRRYGYTFGSGTRLTVV.

As regards this clonotype: Germline is not matched at one junction end, which may reflect a read error. The chain has TRBV20-1 and TRBJ2-5, with 8 bases lining up with TRBD2. The CDR3 has 16 amino acids. Germline CDR1 reads DFQATT; CDR2 reads SNEGSKA (reference sequence). The DNA for the CDR3 is TGCAGTGCTGTGTTACTAGCGGAGGGCCCGCAAGGGACCCAGTACTTC. Translated, it gives CSAVLLAEGPQGTQYF.

CDR3 protein: CSARGLAEATYNEQFF. The CDR3, as DNA: TGCAGTGCTAGAGGGCTAGCGGAGGCTACCTACAATGAGCAGTTCTTC. The chain uses TRBV20-1 and TRBJ2-1; 7 bases match TRBD2. Losses at the gene ends were 1 base for V and 2 bases for J; bases not matched to a gene: 8. The CDR3 totals 16 residues. Germline V gives CDR1 DFQATT, CDR2 SNEGSKA (reference sequence).

The chain couples TRBV3-1 to TRBJ2-5, with D possibly being TRBD1 or TRBD2 (5 bases each). The V end was cut by 0 bases, the J end by 1 base, with 9 bases between. This CDR3 is built from 15 residues. CDR1 is LGHDT, CDR2 YNNKEL, per germline (reference sequence). CDR3 bases: TGTGCCAGCAGCCAAGAAGTGAGGGGCCAAGAGACCCAGTACTTC. Its protein is CASSQEVRGQETQYF.

Turning to this clonotype: This may arise from a read error, as a much more abundant clone is one base away. The genes are TRBV7-8 and TRBJ1-2; D is unresolved. The CDR3 loop spans 16 amino acids. V lost 5 bases to trimming and J lost 8 bases, with 24 bases between them. Germline CDR1 reads SGHVS; CDR2 reads FQNEAQ. CDR3 loop: CASSPRVGHRSLGYTF. Here the CDR3 DNA reads TGTGCCAGCAGCCCTCGCGTGGGCCATAGGTCATTAGGCTACACCTTC. The variable domain in full, completed from reference TRBV7-8 and TRBJ1-2, reads GAGVSQSPRYKVAKRGQDVALRCDPISGHVSLFWYQQALGQGPEFLTYFQNEAQLDKSGLPSDRFFAERPEGSVSTLKIQRTQQEDSAVYLCASSPRVGHRSLGYTFGSGTRLTVV.

This clonotype was observed at least ten times. The V gene is TRBV5-1, the J gene TRBJ2-7, with 7 bases that match TRBD1. Trimming cost V 1 base and J 2 bases; bases outside gene matches: 6. Germline CDR1 reads SGHRS; CDR2 reads YFSETQ. The CDR3 has 15 residues. The CDR3 reads CASSLYRGAPYEQYF. The CDR3 region has the DNA TGCGCCAGCAGCTTGTACAGGGGTGCTCCCTACGAGCAGTACTTC.

This clonotype was recorded only once. The rearrangement links TRBV7-2 to TRBJ2-4, with unresolved D. Near its end, the DNA agrees better with TRBJ2-7, so the J call may be wrong. The CDR3 sequence is 13 residues long. Germline loops: CDR1 SGHTA, CDR2 FQGNSA. Here the CDR3 reads CASSVTRAYEQYF. DNA for the CDR3: TGTGCCAGCAGCGTCACCCGAGCTTACGAGCAGTACTTC.

This clonotype was recorded many times. The chain's CDR3 is CASSVTGSPNEQFF. The CDR3 DNA reads as TGTGCCAGCAGCGTCACAGGTTCTCCCAATGAGCAGTTCTTC. The chain employs TRBV9 and TRBJ2-1; tentative D call: TRBD1 (5 bases). Deletions cut 2 bases from V and 6 bases from J, with 12 bases between. This CDR3 is built from 14 residues. Germline CDR1 SGDLS, CDR2 YYNGEE.

In this sample, this clonotype turned up many times. This rearrangement joins TRBV3-1 to TRBJ2-1; 8 bases are shared with TRBD2. CDR3 length: 15 amino acids. With V trimmed by 4 bases and J by 6 bases, 8 bases remained unmatched. The germline CDR1 and CDR2 sequences are LGHDT and YNNKEL (reference sequence). CDR3 protein: CASSLMAGGLNEQFF. The CDR3 nucleotides are TGTGCCAGCAGCCTTATGGCGGGGGGACTCAATGAGCAGTTCTTC.

This clonotype occurred many times. CDR3 in DNA: TGCAGTGTCCTCCGGGACTTTAACACAGATACGCAGTATTTT. Protein sequence: CSVLRDFNTDTQYF. The chain couples TRBV20-1 to TRBJ2-3, with a weak D call TRBD2 (6 bases). The CDR3 is made up of 14 amino acids. The ends were cut back, 7 bases at V and 2 bases at J, with 16 bases in the middle. The V gene's germline CDR1 is DFQATT and CDR2 SNEGSKA (reference sequence).

This clonotype was seen a single time. A clone one base away is much larger, so this may be a read error. The chain has TRBV12-3 or TRBV12-4 and TRBJ2-4; D possibly corresponds to TRBD1 (5 bases). The end of the DNA fits TRBJ2-7 better, so the J call may be wrong. The CDR3 has 13 amino acids. The CDR3 nucleotides are TGTGCCAGCAGTAGGGGTCTCCGGTACGAGCAGTACTTC. Protein sequence: CASSRGLRYEQYF.

J is TRBJ2-3 and V is TRBV29-1; D assignment may be TRBD1 or TRBD2 (5 bases each). V lost 1 base to trimming and J lost 8 bases, with 7 bases between them. Germline V gene lookup returns CDR1 SQVTM and CDR2 ANQGSEA. The CDR3 is 11 residues long. The chain's CDR3 is CSVEVGTTQYF. CDR3 in DNA: TGCAGCGTTGAAGTAGGGACTACGCAGTATTTT.

The V call is TRBV14, the J call TRBJ1-4; no clear D gene. This CDR3 region has 15 residues. The V end lost 1 base, the J end lost 2 bases, and 8 bases lay between the germline ends. From germline, CDR1 is SGHDN and CDR2 FVKESK. The CDR3 bases are TGTGCCAGCAGCCAAGGCGGTATCACTAATGAAAAACTGTTTTTT. Translated, it gives CASSQGGITNEKLFF.

Points on this clonotype: The junction shows a germline mismatch at one end, possibly a read error. This chain connects TRBV27 to TRBJ2-7; no clear D. Germline V gene sequence: CDR1 MNHEY, CDR2 SMNVEV (reference sequence). The CDR3 consists of 13 residues. The CDR3 region has the DNA TGCGCCAGCAGTTCCGGTTATACGAGCGAGCAGTACTTC. This translates into CASSSGYTSEQYF.

The sample holds many counts of this clonotype. The chain uses TRBV12-3 or TRBV12-4 and TRBJ2-3; TRBD1 aligns across 7 bases. The CDR3 is made up of 16 amino acids. The junction had 11 bases not matched to a gene; V was cut back by 5 bases and J by 3 bases. The CDR3 protein is CASSATGTEGTDTQYF. CDR3 coding DNA: TGTGCCAGCAGTGCAACCGGGACAGAGGGAACAGATACGCAGTATTTT.

As for this clonotype: Just one base apart from a much larger clone, this may be a read error. The rearrangement uses TRBV7-9 and TRBJ1-1; 8 bases map to TRBD1. With 4 bases clipped from V and 0 bases from J, the junction kept 1 base outside the gene matches. Germline CDR1 reads SEHNR; CDR2 reads FQNEAQ (reference sequence). The CDR3 sequence is 14 residues long. This CDR3 is CASSSTGVNTEAFF. In nucleotides, the CDR3 is TGTGCCAGCAGCTCGACAGGGGTGAACACTGAAGCTTTCTTT.

V is TRBV29-1 and J is TRBJ2-5; D is undetermined. Looked up from germline, CDR1 is SQVTM and CDR2 is ANQGSEA. V dropped 4 bases and J dropped 2 bases, with 8 bases sitting between them. This CDR3 contains 12 residues. The CDR3 here is CSVGGLQETQYF. Written as DNA, the CDR3 is TGCAGCGTTGGCGGATTACAAGAGACCCAGTACTTC.

The V and J genes are TRBV2 and TRBJ1-1; D is unresolved. This CDR3 is built from 13 residues. The V gene's germline CDR1 is SNHLY and CDR2 FYNNEI. The V and J ends lost 2 bases and 0 bases respectively, with 4 bases between them. CDR3 loop: CASSETVNTEAFF. The CDR3 DNA sequence: TGTGCCAGCAGTGAAACGGTGAACACTGAAGCTTTCTTT.

This clonotype was detected only a few times. This sequence joins TRBV4-3 and TRBJ1-2; D gene uncertain. Trimming left V 0 bases short and J 3 bases short, with 8 bases between. The CDR3 extends over 14 amino acids. Germline lookup yields CDR1 LGHNA and CDR2 YSLEER. CDR3 nucleotides: TGCGCCAGCAGCCAAGATCCTGGAGACTATGGCTACACCTTC. It specifies CASSQDPGDYGYTF.

Details on this clonotype: Just one base apart from a much larger clone, this may be a read error. The gene calls are TRBV11-3 and TRBJ2-1, with TRBD1 identical over 8 bases. The CDR3 loop spans 15 amino acids. The junction had 12 bases not matched to a gene; V was cut back by 8 bases and J by 6 bases. Germline V gene data show CDR1 as SGHNT and CDR2 as YENEEA. The CDR3 DNA follows: TGTGCCAGCGGCATCGACAGGGGTAGGGCCAATGAGCAGTTCTTC. Encoded protein: CASGIDRGRANEQFF.